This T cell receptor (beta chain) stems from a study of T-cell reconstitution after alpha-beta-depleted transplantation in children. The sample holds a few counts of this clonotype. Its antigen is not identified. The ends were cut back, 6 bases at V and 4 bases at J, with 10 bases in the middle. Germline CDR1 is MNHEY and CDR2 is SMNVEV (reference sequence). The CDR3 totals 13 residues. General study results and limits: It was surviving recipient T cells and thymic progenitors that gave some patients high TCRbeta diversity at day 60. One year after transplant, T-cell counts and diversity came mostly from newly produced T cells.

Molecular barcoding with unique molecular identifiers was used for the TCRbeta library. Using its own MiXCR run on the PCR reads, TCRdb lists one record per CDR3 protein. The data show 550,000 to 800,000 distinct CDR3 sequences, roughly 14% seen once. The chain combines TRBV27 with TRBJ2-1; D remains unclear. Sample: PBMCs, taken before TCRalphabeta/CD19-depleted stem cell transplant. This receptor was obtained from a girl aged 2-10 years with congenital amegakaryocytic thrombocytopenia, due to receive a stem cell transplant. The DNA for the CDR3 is TGTGCCAGCAGATCGGGCCTTTACAATGAGCAGTTCTTC. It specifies CASRSGLYNEQFF.